This T cell receptor (beta chain) comes out of a study of T cells after yellow fever vaccination. Looking at the study overall: Where fractions had low cell numbers, libraries were prepared from them with the SMART-Seq v4 Ultra Low Input RNA kit.

The authors made TCR cDNA by 5'RACE template switching, adding a universal primer site and UMIs. TCRdb processed the 5' RACE reads anew with MiXCR; each CDR3 protein has one entry. The sample records some 340,000 distinct CDR3 sequences, approximately 11% being singletons. CDR1 is SGHTA, CDR2 FQGNSA, per germline. CDR3 size: 16 residues. V dropped 2 bases and J dropped 2 bases, with 12 bases sitting between them. A word on this clonotype: What it binds is unknown.

Study-wide findings and caveats: Among all clonotypes, a small share was observed in both CD4 and CD8 compartments. Once the booster was given, most primary-vaccination clones reappeared, at 95% to 97% for CD4 and approximately 88% for CD8.

V gene TRBV7-2 combines with J gene TRBJ2-2; D perhaps matches TRBD2 (5 bases). This TCR was recovered from a man between 18 and 35 years old who received the YFV17D yellow fever vaccine. Specimen: CD4+ T cells sorted from PBMCs, collected 45 days after the yellow fever booster vaccination. CDR3 residues: CASSLRTDQNTGELFF. The CDR3 region has the DNA TGTGCCAGCAGCTTACGGACTGACCAAAACACCGGGGAGCTGTTTTTT.